This T cell receptor beta chain came from a study of T cell responses to AZD1222 COVID-19 vaccine. Study-wide context: Whether given at about 4 or about 12 weeks, second doses were pooled. Overall study results and limits: It should be noted that donors were predominantly white British and more often female, and clonal diversity was possibly underestimated. Only a handful of AZD1222 recipients, several in all, had baseline seropositivity.

This table comes from immunoSEQ multiplex PCR, and its TCRdb copy is limited to in-frame clones, with some not included. The sample lists 100,000 or so clones, more than 85% occurring once. The CDR3 spans 14 residues. V dropped 5 bases and J dropped 8; count of bases not matched to a gene: 7. Germline assignment: CDR1 SEHNR and CDR2 FQNEAQ (reference sequence). Comment on this clone: Its antigen is undetermined.

The sample consisted of peripheral blood, taken on day 0 of AZD1222 vaccination. The TCR originated in an adult in good health. V and J are TRBV7-9 and TRBJ2-1, with 9 nucleotides matching TRBD1. CDR3 sequence reads: CASSPWTGEYEQFF. CDR3 DNA: TGTGCCAGCAGCCCCTGGACAGGGGAGTATGAGCAGTTCTTC.